This entry describes one T cell receptor beta chain. No antigen is known for it. Trimming cost V 1 base and J 4 bases, with 12 bases left between them. Germline CDR1 MDHEN, CDR2 SYDVKM. The CDR3 sequence is 15 residues long. This record belongs to a study of shared clonotypes between healthy human individuals. Study-wide background: CD4 naive cells filled three plates per donor, CD4 memory three, CD8 naive two and CD8 memory one. Study conclusions and caveats: Larger estimated richness was generally seen in naive subsets than in memory subsets. It was the non-shared clonotypes that had lower generation probabilities than clonotypes shared by all four donors.

Once extracted for a subset, genomic DNA was divided evenly among several immunoSEQ plates. Sequencing used immunoSEQ multiplex PCR; TCRdb keeps in-frame clones, though not all of them. The table includes about 550,000 clones, around 95% detected once. Positive CCR7 selection of CD45RO-negative cells yielded the naive CD8 cells, and terminally differentiated effector memory CD45RA+ cells were excluded. The rearrangement links TRBV28 to TRBJ2-3; tentative D call: TRBD2 (5 bases). Input material: naive CD8+ T cells sorted from blood. The sequence came from a woman in her twenties or thirties in good health. CDR3 amino acids: CASSLLGEGSDTQYF. Here the CDR3 DNA reads TGTGCCAGCAGTTTATTGGGCGAGGGTTCAGATACGCAGTATTTT.